The 28 T cell receptor beta chains below were found in one sample sequenced in a study of cytomegalovirus exposure and HLA in healthy donors. 13 Jbeta primers and 60 Vbeta primers were used for the PCR. TCRdb's table, derived via immunoSEQ multiplex PCR, lists solely in-frame clones and lacks some. Of about 89,000 clones detected, roughly 80% appear once; the ten largest clones hold around 3.5%. Sequenced material: PBMCs. These receptors all come from a man younger than 40 in good health and CMV-seronegative.

This rearrangement joins TRBV7-9 to TRBJ2-1; weak D call: TRBD1 (5 bases). Trimming cost V 1 base and J 13 bases, with 11 bases left between them. From germline, CDR1 is SEHNR and CDR2 FQNEAQ (reference sequence). CDR3 size: 12 residues. CDR3 in amino acids: CASSLEGLYQFF. CDR3 sequence (DNA): TGTGCCAGCAGCTTAGAGGGGCTATACCAGTTCTTC.

The V call is TRBV4-1, the J call TRBJ1-1; tentative D call: TRBD1 (6 bases). V dropped 1 base and J dropped 1 base, with 7 bases sitting between them. The CDR3 is 14 amino acids. Germline V CDR1 and CDR2: MGHRA, YSYEKL. DNA for the CDR3: TGCGCCAGCAGCCAAGTGACAGGGAACACTGAAGCTTTCTTT. It translates to CASSQVTGNTEAFF.

This chain links TRBV7-8 with TRBJ2-2; 9 bases are a match to TRBD1. Germline CDR1 reads SGHVS; CDR2 reads FQNEAQ. This CDR3 spans 19 amino acids. V shed 10 bases, J shed 5 bases, and the junction held 23 bases outside the gene matches. CDR3 in DNA: TGTGCCAACTCCATACGGGACAGGGACGCCTTGGTGTGGACCGGGGAGCTGTTTTTT. This codes for CANSIRDRDALVWTGELFF.

The genes are TRBV14 and TRBJ2-6, with a possible D match to TRBD2 (5 bases). CDR1 SGHDN and CDR2 FVKESK come from the germline V gene. This CDR3 comprises 15 residues. V gave up 1 base and J gave up 4 bases, with 8 bases separating them. The CDR3 is CASSQAGVGANVLTF. As DNA, the CDR3 is TGTGCCAGCAGCCAAGCCGGGGTCGGGGCCAACGTCCTGACTTTC. The full variable domain, with the rest looked up from reference TRBV14 and TRBJ2-6, is EAGVTQFPSHSVIEKGQTVTLRCDPISGHDNLYWYRRVMGKEIKFLLHFVKESKQDESGMPNNRFLAERTGGTYSTLKVQPAELEDSGVYFCASSQAGVGANVLTFGAGSRLTVL.

This clone was counted a few times. The gene calls are TRBV11-2 and TRBJ1-2, with D perhaps matching TRBD1 (5 bases). Germline CDR1 SGHAT, CDR2 FQNNGV. The CDR3 length is 14 residues. The V gene lost 5 bases and the J gene lost 4 bases, with 14 bases spanning the gap. In DNA, the CDR3 is TGTGCCAGCAGCCGCCAGGGTACAGCCTATGGCTACACCTTC. It codes for CASSRQGTAYGYTF.

This sequence joins TRBV19 and TRBJ1-1; 10 nucleotides match TRBD1. The germline V gene has CDR1 LNHDA and CDR2 SQIVND (reference sequence). Trimming removed 5 bases from V and 4 bases from J; junction bases left unmatched: 1. This CDR3 is built from 13 residues. As DNA, the CDR3 is TGTGCCAGTAGTTGGGACAGGGGCACTGAAGCTTTCTTT. It translates to CASSWDRGTEAFF.

This chain links TRBV7-2 with TRBJ2-7; tentative D call: TRBD2 (6 bases). Per germline, CDR1 SGHTA and CDR2 FQGNSA. CDR3 length: 14 residues. The V end lost 7 bases, the J end lost 5 bases, and 18 bases lay between the germline ends. The CDR3 coding sequence is TGTGCCAGCACCCCCGGGACTCAATCGAACGAGCAGTACTTC. Its translation: CASTPGTQSNEQYF. The whole variable domain, filled in from reference TRBV7-2 and TRBJ2-7, reads GAGVSQSPSNKVTEKGKDVELRCDPISGHTALYWYRQSLGQGLEFLIYFQGNSAPDKSGLPSDRFSAERTGGSVSTLTIQRTQQEDSAVYLCASTPGTQSNEQYFGPGTRLTVT.

This chain links TRBV5-5 with TRBJ2-7, with 12 bases matching TRBD2. V was clipped by 0 bases and J by 0 bases; unmatched bases: 10. Germline V CDR1 and CDR2: SGHKS, YYEKEE (reference sequence). The CDR3 covers 19 residues. The CDR3 sequence is CASSLASGTSGFDSYEQYF. The CDR3 bases are TGTGCCAGCAGCTTGGCCTCCGGGACTAGCGGGTTCGACTCCTACGAGCAGTACTTC.

The CDR3: CASSLSYSPLHF. In nucleotides, the CDR3 is TGTGCCAGCAGCTTGAGTTATTCACCCCTCCACTTT. The chain links TRBV7-2 to TRBJ1-6; D remains ambiguous. The CDR3 is 12 amino acids. From germline, CDR1 is SGHTA and CDR2 FQGNSA. Trimming removed 3 bases at V and 8 bases at J, with 5 bases between.

V usage is TRBV7-9 and J usage is TRBJ2-7, with 11 bases fitting TRBD2. The germline V gene encodes CDR1 SEHNR and CDR2 FQNEAQ (reference sequence). Unmatched junction bases numbered 9, after V lost 5 bases and J lost 3 bases. This CDR3 region has 16 residues. CDR3 DNA sequence: TGTGCCAGCAGCCCCGCCGGACTAGCGGGCGACTACGAGCAGTACTTC. Amino acid sequence: CASSPAGLAGDYEQYF. Looking up the rest from reference TRBV7-9 and TRBJ2-7 gives the full variable domain: DTGVSQNPRHKITKRGQNVTFRCDPISEHNRLYWYRQTLGQGPEFLTYFQNEAQLEKSRLLSDRFSAERPKGSFSTLEIQRTEQGDSAMYLCASSPAGLAGDYEQYFGPGTRLTVT.

This sequence joins TRBV7-8 and TRBJ2-3; D perhaps matches TRBD2 (5 bases). Germline V gene data show CDR1 as SGHVS and CDR2 as FQNEAQ. This CDR3 has 15 residues. Trimming left V 6 bases short and J 1 base short, with 14 bases between. The CDR3 is CASRLDGGRTDTQYF. The CDR3 DNA reads as TGTGCCAGCAGACTAGACGGTGGGCGCACAGATACGCAGTATTTT.

This chain uses TRBV4-3 with TRBJ2-7, with D possibly matching TRBD1 (5 bases). Germline V gene lookup returns CDR1 LGHNA and CDR2 YSLEER. The CDR3 is made up of 16 amino acids. Trimming stripped 0 bases from V and 4 bases from J, with 16 bases between. CDR3 sequence reads: CASSQDRAGLLYEQYF. CDR3 sequence (DNA): TGCGCCAGCAGCCAAGATCGGGCAGGGTTACTATACGAGCAGTACTTC.

The chain links TRBV6-5 to TRBJ1-6, with 7 bases fitting TRBD1. The CDR3 contains 15 residues. The J segment lost 5 bases and the V segment lost 6 bases, leaving 7 bases of the junction unmatched. The germline CDR1 and CDR2 sequences are MNHEY and SVGAGI. The CDR3 nucleotides are TGTGCCAGCAGCCGCCGACAGGGTCATAATTCACCCCTCCACTTT. It is translated as CASSRRQGHNSPLHF.

CDR3 sequence reads: CASSTTNRDIQETQYF. DNA of the CDR3: TGTGCCAGCAGTACAACCAACCGGGACATACAAGAGACCCAGTACTTC. The chain joins TRBV28 to TRBJ2-5; TRBD1 is a possible D gene (6 bases). V was cut by 5 bases and J by 2 bases, with 18 bases left in between. The CDR3 contains 16 residues. CDR1 and CDR2 (germline): MDHEN, SYDVKM.

The chain is built from TRBV5-5 and TRBJ1-2; no firm D call. CDR3 length: 13 residues. The germline gives CDR1 SGHKS, CDR2 YYEKEE (reference sequence). Trimming removed 0 bases from V and 4 bases from J, with 7 bases in between. CDR3 residues: CASSLDRSYGYTF. In nucleotides, the CDR3 is TGTGCCAGCAGCTTGGACCGGAGCTATGGCTACACCTTC.

This clone appeared a few times. The chain combines TRBV5-4 with TRBJ2-7; maybe TRBD2 (6 bases). Germline V gene sequence: CDR1 SGHNT, CDR2 YYREEE (reference sequence). The CDR3 has 13 amino acids. V was cut by 6 bases and J by 0 bases, with 10 bases left in between. The CDR3 DNA sequence: TGTGCCAGCACGGGGGACGGCTCCTACGAGCAGTACTTC. As protein: CASTGDGSYEQYF.

On this clone: At one boundary the junction diverges from the germline segment, which might be a read error. J is TRBJ1-2 and V is TRBV4-1, with 9 bases identical to TRBD1. Per the germline V gene, CDR1 is MGHRA and CDR2 is YSYEKL. The CDR3 length is 16 residues. The CDR3 region has the DNA TGCGCCAGCAACCAAGCCCCCTACAGGGGGCCCTATGGCTACACCTTC. Translating gives CASNQAPYRGPYGYTF.

This clone has just a few counts. The chain recombines TRBV19 with TRBJ1-6; D is undetermined. The CDR3 runs 13 residues. Trimming pared 4 bases from V and 7 bases from J, leaving 8 bases between. Germline V lookup: CDR1 LNHDA, CDR2 SQIVND (reference sequence). The CDR3, as DNA: TGTGCCAGTAGTAGAGATGAGAATTCACCCCTCCACTTT. Protein: CASSRDENSPLHF.

This chain connects TRBV6-6 to TRBJ1-5; no firm D call. In germline, CDR1 is MNHNY, CDR2 SVGAGI (reference sequence). V lost 2 bases and J 1 base, leaving 9 bases between the germline ends. This CDR3 is 15 amino acids long. The CDR3 coding sequence is TGTGCCAGCAGTTACACAGCCTTGAGCAATCAGCCCCAGCATTTT. It encodes CASSYTALSNQPQHF.

The genes are TRBV30 and TRBJ2-7; 8 nucleotides match TRBD2. This CDR3 has 13 amino acids. Germline assignment: CDR1 GTSNPN and CDR2 SVGIG (reference sequence). V lost 7 bases and J lost 3; bases outside the gene matches: 8. DNA of the CDR3: TGTGCCTCCGGGAGGGGCGTTTACTACGAGCAGTACTTC. Translation gives CASGRGVYYEQYF.

This clone was detected only a few times. The chain links TRBV29-1 to TRBJ2-7; 10 bases are shared with TRBD1. Germline CDR1 reads SQVTM; CDR2 reads ANQGSEA. The CDR3 covers 13 residues. The ends lost 6 bases at V and 2 bases at J; junction bases unmatched: 4. CDR3 in DNA: TGCAGCGTACCGGGACAGGGGACCTACGAGCAGTACTTC. Translating gives CSVPGQGTYEQYF.

The J gene is TRBJ1-2, the V gene TRBV7-9; D gene uncertain. From germline, CDR1 is SEHNR and CDR2 FQNEAQ (reference sequence). CDR3 size: 13 residues. Trimming shortened V by 6 bases and J by 2 bases, and 10 bases separated the two germline ends. Here the CDR3 reads CASRSGENYGYTF. In DNA, the CDR3 is TGTGCCAGCAGAAGTGGGGAGAACTATGGCTACACCTTC.

This clone was observed once. The chain recombines TRBV28 with TRBJ2-5; the match to TRBD1 covers 9 bases. Matching the DNA end better, TRBJ2-7 makes the J call doubtful. CDR1 MDHEN and CDR2 SYDVKM come from the germline V gene. The CDR3 totals 15 residues. The DNA of the CDR3 is TGTGCCAGCAGTTCAACAGGGGGCAACGGCTACGAGCAGTACTTC. Amino acid sequence: CASSSTGGNGYEQYF.

This rearrangement joins TRBV28 to TRBJ1-4, with D uncertain. Germline CDR1 MDHEN, CDR2 SYDVKM. V shed 2 bases and J shed 4 bases, with 14 bases lying between them. This CDR3 contains 16 residues. For the CDR3, the DNA is TGTGCCAGCAGTTTACCCCGGTCAGACTATAATGAAAAACTGTTTTTT. It specifies CASSLPRSDYNEKLFF.

The rearrangement links TRBV28 to TRBJ1-1, with 8 bases matching TRBD1. Germline V gives CDR1 MDHEN, CDR2 SYDVKM. V dropped 5 bases and J dropped 1; count of bases not matched to a gene: 6. This CDR3 contains 15 residues. The CDR3 nucleotides are TGTGCCAGCAGTCTTCCGGGACAGGCGAACACTGAAGCTTTCTTT. Its translation: CASSLPGQANTEAFF.

The chain is built from TRBV7-2 and TRBJ1-5; D is uncertain. The CDR3 spans 15 residues. Germline CDR1 is SGHTA and CDR2 is FQGNSA. V shed 6 bases and J shed 2 bases, with 14 bases lying between them. Here the CDR3 DNA reads TGTGCCAGCAGTTCAACTGGTCGAGGCAATCAGCCCCAGCATTTT. The encoded protein is CASSSTGRGNQPQHF.

The chain has TRBV30 and TRBJ1-5; D ambiguous. This CDR3 has 13 amino acids. V was trimmed by 2 bases and J by 7 bases, leaving 12 bases between them. In germline, CDR1 is GTSNPN, CDR2 SVGIG (reference sequence). CDR3 protein: CAWSSGREQPQHF. CDR3 sequence (DNA): TGTGCCTGGAGTAGCGGTAGGGAACAGCCCCAGCATTTT. Variable domain in full (rest from reference TRBV30 and TRBJ1-5): SQTIHQWPATLVQPVGSPLSLECTVEGTSNPNLYWYRQAAGRGLQLLFYSVGIGQISSEVPQNLSASRPQDRQFILSSKKLLLSDSGFYLCAWSSGREQPQHFGDGTRLSIL.

The CDR3 loop reads CATALGTAVQPQHF. CDR3 DNA: TGTGCCACCGCCCTCGGGACAGCAGTACAGCCCCAGCATTTT. This chain connects TRBV6-1 to TRBJ1-5; 7 bases align to TRBD1. CDR1 is MNHNS and CDR2 is SASEGT in the germline V gene. CDR3 length equals 14 residues. V shed 10 bases, J shed 7 bases, and the junction held 13 bases outside the gene matches.